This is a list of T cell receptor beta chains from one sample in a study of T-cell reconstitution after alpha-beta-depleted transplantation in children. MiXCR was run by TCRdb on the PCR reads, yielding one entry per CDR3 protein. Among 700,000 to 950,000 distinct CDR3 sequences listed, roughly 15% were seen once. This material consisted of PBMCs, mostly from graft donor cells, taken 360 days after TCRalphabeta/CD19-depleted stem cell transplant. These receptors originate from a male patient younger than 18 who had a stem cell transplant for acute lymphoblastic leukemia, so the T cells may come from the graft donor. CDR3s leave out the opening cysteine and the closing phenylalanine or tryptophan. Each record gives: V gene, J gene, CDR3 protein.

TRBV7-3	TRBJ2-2	ASSSIAGVAGELF
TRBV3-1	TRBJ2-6	ASSPTNTPGQIYSGANVLT
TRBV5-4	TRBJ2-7	ASSTFNEQY
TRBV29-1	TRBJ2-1	SVEGDRRNEQF
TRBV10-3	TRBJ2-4	AISESVFGGREAKNIQY
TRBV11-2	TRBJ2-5	ASRGIQDGVETQY
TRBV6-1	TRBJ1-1	ASSENTIRNTEVF
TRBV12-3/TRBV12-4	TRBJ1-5	ASSSGGGHQPQH
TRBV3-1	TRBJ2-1	ASSQRDVEQF
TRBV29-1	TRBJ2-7	SVDNGVSYEQY
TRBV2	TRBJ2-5	ASVGRGETQY
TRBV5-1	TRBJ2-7	ASSTGLAGGNEQY
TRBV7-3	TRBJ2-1	ASSNPGLANEQF
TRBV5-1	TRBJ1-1	ASSSTRGGNTEAF
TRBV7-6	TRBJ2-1	ASSLGPPPRSYNEQF
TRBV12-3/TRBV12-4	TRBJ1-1	ASSLVFSGPGAF
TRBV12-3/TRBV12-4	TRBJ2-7	ASSQGTGQY
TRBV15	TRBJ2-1	ATSRVGSSGSAYNEQF
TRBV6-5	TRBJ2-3	ASSYSPGWATDTQY
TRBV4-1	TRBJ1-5	ASSHWGLILQPQH
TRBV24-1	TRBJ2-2	ARGWAIGVLKSLNTGELF
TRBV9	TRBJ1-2	ASSVVAGQPTGYT
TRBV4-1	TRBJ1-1	ASSHPQGLNTEAF
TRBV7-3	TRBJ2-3	ASSKDPRDADTQY
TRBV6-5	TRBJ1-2	ASSYSQALYGYT
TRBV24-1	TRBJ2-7	ATGFGGEQY
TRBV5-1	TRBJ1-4	ASSLAGQGGEKLF
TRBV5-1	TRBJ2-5	ASSVTGYETQY
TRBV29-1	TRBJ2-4	SVQDGKNIQY
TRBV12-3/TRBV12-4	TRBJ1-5	ASSFNGQTNQPQH
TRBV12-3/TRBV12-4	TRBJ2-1	ASSPTSRNEQF
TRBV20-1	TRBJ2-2	SARSRNTGELF
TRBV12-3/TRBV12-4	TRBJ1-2	ASTLGGYGYT
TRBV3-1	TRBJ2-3	ASSLGLGLAGADTQY
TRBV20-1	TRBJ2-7	SAVDSYEQY
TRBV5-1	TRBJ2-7	ASSLEVAGLVSYEQY
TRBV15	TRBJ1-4	ATSRDPLTGLVEKLF
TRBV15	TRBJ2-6	ATSRDPVAAHGFGANVLT
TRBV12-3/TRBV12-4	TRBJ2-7	ASSGGLGEQY
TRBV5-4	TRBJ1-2	ASRNNRAGYT
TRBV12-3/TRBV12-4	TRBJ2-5	ASSPRAGRETQY
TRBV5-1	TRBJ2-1	ASNQRPLPNEQF
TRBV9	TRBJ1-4	ASSPRTGGATNEKLF
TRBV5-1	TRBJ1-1	ASSLVAGTLNTEAF
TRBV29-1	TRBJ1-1	SVPGTGLTEAF
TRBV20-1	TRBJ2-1	SARRAGAGVNEQF
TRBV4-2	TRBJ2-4	ASARDRGENIQY
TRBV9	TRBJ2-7	ASSVGIRVGEQY
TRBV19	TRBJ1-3	ASAGIRGNTIY
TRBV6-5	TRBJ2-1	ASSYSNGAYNEQF
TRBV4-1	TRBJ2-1	ASNSGLAGGIYNEQF
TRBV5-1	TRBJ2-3	ASQGHFSTDTQY
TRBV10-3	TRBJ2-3	ATSGGTDTQY